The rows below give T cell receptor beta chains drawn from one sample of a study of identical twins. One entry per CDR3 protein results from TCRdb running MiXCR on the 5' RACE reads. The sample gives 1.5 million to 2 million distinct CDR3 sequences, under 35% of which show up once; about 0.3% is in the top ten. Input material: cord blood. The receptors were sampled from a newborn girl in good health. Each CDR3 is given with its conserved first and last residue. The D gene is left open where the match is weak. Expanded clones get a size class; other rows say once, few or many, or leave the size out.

CDR3 DNA: TGCAGCGTTGAAGAGTTCGGCTACGAGCAGTACTTC
CDR3 protein: CSVEEFGYEQYF
J gene: TRBJ2-7
D gene: NA
V gene: TRBV29-1
clone size: many

CDR3 DNA: TGTGCCAGCAGCCGGGACGGGAATGAGCAGTTCTTC
CDR3 protein: CASSRDGNEQFF
J gene: TRBJ2-1
D gene: NA
V gene: TRBV7-9
clone size: NA

CDR3 DNA: TGTGCCAGCACCTGGAGGGGGGATACGCAGTATTTT
CDR3 protein: CASTWRGDTQYF
J gene: TRBJ2-3
D gene: NA
V gene: TRBV7-9
clone size: few

CDR3 DNA: TGTGCCAGCAGCCCCTACGGGATATACAATGAGCAGTACTTC
CDR3 protein: CASSPYGIYNEQYF
J gene: TRBJ2-7
D gene: NA
V gene: TRBV4-2
clone size: NA

CDR3 DNA: TGCAGCGTTGCGACAGGGGTCGTGAATGGCTACACCTTC
CDR3 protein: CSVATGVVNGYTF
J gene: TRBJ1-2
D gene: TRBD1
V gene: TRBV29-1
clone size: NA

CDR3 DNA: TGCAGTGCTAGGGAGGTCGGGGGGCGTGAAAAACTGTTTTTT
CDR3 protein: CSAREVGGREKLFF
J gene: TRBJ1-4
D gene: NA
V gene: TRBV20-1
clone size: few

CDR3 DNA: TGTGCCAGCAGAGGACAGACTAATAACTATGGCTACACCTTC
CDR3 protein: CASRGQTNNYGYTF
J gene: TRBJ1-2
D gene: NA
V gene: TRBV2
clone size: few

CDR3 DNA: TGTGCCAGCAGCTTAACAGGGGGCTTGGGCAATCAGCCCCAGCATTTT
CDR3 protein: CASSLTGGLGNQPQHF
J gene: TRBJ1-5
D gene: TRBD1
V gene: TRBV7-2
clone size: few

CDR3 DNA: TGTGCCAGCAGTTTATTATTTCGCGAGCAGTACTTC
CDR3 protein: CASSLLFREQYF
J gene: TRBJ2-7
D gene: NA
V gene: TRBV28
clone size: NA

CDR3 DNA: TGCAGTGGGTGGGACTACTCCTACAATGAGCAGTTCTTC
CDR3 protein: CSGWDYSYNEQFF
J gene: TRBJ2-1
D gene: TRBD2
V gene: TRBV20-1
clone size: NA

CDR3 DNA: TGTGCCAGCAGCGCTGGTTCTTTAGCCAAAAACATTCAGTACTTC
CDR3 protein: CASSAGSLAKNIQYF
J gene: TRBJ2-4
D gene: NA
V gene: TRBV12-3/TRBV12-4
clone size: NA

CDR3 DNA: TGTGCCAGCTTTACGGGACAGAGCACAGATACGCAGTATTTT
CDR3 protein: CASFTGQSTDTQYF
J gene: TRBJ2-3
D gene: TRBD1
V gene: TRBV18
clone size: few

CDR3 DNA: TGCAGTGCTAGGACAGGGGGCTCTGGGGCCAACGTCCTGACTTTC
CDR3 protein: CSARTGGSGANVLTF
J gene: TRBJ2-6
D gene: TRBD1
V gene: TRBV20-1
clone size: NA

CDR3 DNA: TGTGCCAGCAGCCCATTAGCCCTAAGCTCCTACGAGCAGTACTTC
CDR3 protein: CASSPLALSSYEQYF
J gene: TRBJ2-7
D gene: NA
V gene: TRBV7-6
clone size: NA

CDR3 DNA: TGCGCCAGCAGCTTGGCGGCTAGCGGGCCGAACACCGGGGAGCTGTTTTTT
CDR3 protein: CASSLAASGPNTGELFF
J gene: TRBJ2-2
D gene: TRBD2
V gene: TRBV5-1
clone size: NA

CDR3 DNA: TGTGCCAGCAGCCGCATAGTACAGGGGATCGGCGAGCAGTACTTC
CDR3 protein: CASSRIVQGIGEQYF
J gene: TRBJ2-7
D gene: TRBD1
V gene: TRBV11-2
clone size: NA

CDR3 DNA: TGCAGTGCTAGTTTCCGGGGCCGCCAGCAGTACTTC
CDR3 protein: CSASFRGRQQYF
J gene: TRBJ2-4
D gene: NA
V gene: TRBV20-1
clone size: NA

CDR3 DNA: TGCAGTGCTCTTGGCCACTCCTACAATGAGCAGTTCTTC
CDR3 protein: CSALGHSYNEQFF
J gene: TRBJ2-1
D gene: NA
V gene: TRBV20-1
clone size: few

CDR3 DNA: TGTGCCAGCAGCCAAGTAATTGGGGACTCTGGAAACACCATATATTTT
CDR3 protein: CASSQVIGDSGNTIYF
J gene: TRBJ1-3
D gene: NA
V gene: TRBV4-2
clone size: NA

CDR3 DNA: TGCAGTGCTAGAGACCGACTAAGCCGGATTGAGCAGTTCTTC
CDR3 protein: CSARDRLSRIEQFF
J gene: TRBJ2-1
D gene: NA
V gene: TRBV20-1
clone size: NA

CDR3 DNA: TGTGCCACCAGGCACTCATGGACAAGGGGGGGCCCTCGACGCAAAAACATTCAGTACTTC
CDR3 protein: CATRHSWTRGGPRRKNIQYF
J gene: TRBJ2-4
D gene: NA
V gene: TRBV24-1
clone size: NA

CDR3 DNA: TGTGCCAGCAGCCCAGTAGCGGGAGTCTACGAGCAGTACTTC
CDR3 protein: CASSPVAGVYEQYF
J gene: TRBJ2-7
D gene: TRBD2
V gene: TRBV9
clone size: NA

CDR3 DNA: TGCAGCGCAGAGGGGGGCTGGAGCACAGATACGCGGTATTTT
CDR3 protein: CSAEGGWSTDTRYF
J gene: TRBJ2-3
D gene: NA
V gene: TRBV29-1
clone size: NA

CDR3 DNA: TGTGCCGGCAGCTTGGAGCGGGAGTTTAACTATGGCTACACCTTC
CDR3 protein: CAGSLEREFNYGYTF
J gene: TRBJ1-2
D gene: NA
V gene: TRBV5-6
clone size: NA

CDR3 DNA: TGTGCCAGCAACTCCCCTGATATGGGTAATTCACCCCTCCACTTT
CDR3 protein: CASNSPDMGNSPLHF
J gene: TRBJ1-6
D gene: NA
V gene: TRBV7-9
clone size: NA

CDR3 DNA: TGTGCCAGCAGGACTTCGAGCGGGAGGGGCCCAGATACGCAGTATTTT
CDR3 protein: CASRTSSGRGPDTQYF
J gene: TRBJ2-3
D gene: TRBD2
V gene: TRBV28
clone size: once

CDR3 DNA: TGTGCCAGTGAACGCGGGGGAGGAATGAAGCAGTTCTTC
CDR3 protein: CASERGGGMKQFF
J gene: TRBJ2-1
D gene: TRBD2
V gene: TRBV12-3/TRBV12-4
clone size: NA

CDR3 DNA: TGTGCCAGCAGCCAACCCTCCGGTGGTCTAGCAGTCTCCTACGAGCAGTACTTC
CDR3 protein: CASSQPSGGLAVSYEQYF
J gene: TRBJ2-7
D gene: NA
V gene: TRBV4-2
clone size: many

CDR3 DNA: TGTGCCAGCAGCCAAGCCGTCCGACAGGGTGAAGCTTTCTTT
CDR3 protein: CASSQAVRQGEAFF
J gene: TRBJ1-1
D gene: TRBD1
V gene: TRBV3-1
clone size: few

CDR3 DNA: TGTGCCAGCAGTGAAGGGGGGACAGGGGGCTACGAGCAGTACTTC
CDR3 protein: CASSEGGTGGYEQYF
J gene: TRBJ2-7
D gene: TRBD1
V gene: TRBV2
clone size: many

CDR3 DNA: TGTGCCAGCAGTTACATCCTGAACACCGGGGAGCTGTTTTTT
CDR3 protein: CASSYILNTGELFF
J gene: TRBJ2-2
D gene: NA
V gene: TRBV28
clone size: NA

CDR3 DNA: TGTGCCAGCGCTCCGCCTCGGGGGAGCTCCTACAATGAGCAGTTCTTC
CDR3 protein: CASAPPRGSSYNEQFF
J gene: TRBJ2-1
D gene: NA
V gene: TRBV25-1
clone size: NA

CDR3 DNA: TGCAGTGCTAGACCTCCCGTGAACACTGAAGCTTTCTTT
CDR3 protein: CSARPPVNTEAFF
J gene: TRBJ1-1
D gene: NA
V gene: TRBV20-1
clone size: once

CDR3 DNA: TGCAGTGCGCCCCACCTAGCGGGAGGCCGACAATGGGAGCAGTTCTTC
CDR3 protein: CSAPHLAGGRQWEQFF
J gene: TRBJ2-1
D gene: TRBD2
V gene: TRBV20-1
clone size: NA

CDR3 DNA: TGTGCCAGCAGTTACTCCGGGACAGTGCCCTACGAGCAGTACTTC
CDR3 protein: CASSYSGTVPYEQYF
J gene: TRBJ2-7
D gene: TRBD1
V gene: TRBV6-5
clone size: NA

CDR3 DNA: TGCAGTGCTAGAGATCCGCAGCCCAATTCACCCCTCCACTTT
CDR3 protein: CSARDPQPNSPLHF
J gene: TRBJ1-6
D gene: NA
V gene: TRBV20-1
clone size: few